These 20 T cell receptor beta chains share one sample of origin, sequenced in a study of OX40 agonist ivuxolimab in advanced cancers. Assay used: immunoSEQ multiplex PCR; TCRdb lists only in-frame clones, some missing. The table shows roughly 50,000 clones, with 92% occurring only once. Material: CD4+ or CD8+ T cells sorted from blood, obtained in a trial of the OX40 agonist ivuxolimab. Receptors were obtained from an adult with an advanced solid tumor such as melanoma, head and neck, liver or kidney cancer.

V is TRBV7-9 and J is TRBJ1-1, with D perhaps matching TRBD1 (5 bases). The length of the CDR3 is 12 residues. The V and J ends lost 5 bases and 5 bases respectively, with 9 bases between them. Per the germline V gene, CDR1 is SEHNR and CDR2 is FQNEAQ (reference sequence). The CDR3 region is CASSRGVTEAFF. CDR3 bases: TGTGCCAGCAGCCGGGGGGTGACTGAAGCTTTCTTT.

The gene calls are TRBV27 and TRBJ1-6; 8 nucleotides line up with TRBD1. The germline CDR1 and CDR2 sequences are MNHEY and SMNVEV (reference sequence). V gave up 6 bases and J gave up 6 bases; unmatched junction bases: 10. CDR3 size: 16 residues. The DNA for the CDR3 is TGTGCCAGCAGGACGAATTCGGACAGGGCTAATTCACCCCTCCACTTT. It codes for CASRTNSDRANSPLHF.

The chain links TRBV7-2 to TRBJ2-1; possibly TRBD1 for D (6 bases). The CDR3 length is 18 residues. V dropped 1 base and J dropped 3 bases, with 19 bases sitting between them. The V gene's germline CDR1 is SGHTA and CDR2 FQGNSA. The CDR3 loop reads CASSLVPAQGSNYNEQFF. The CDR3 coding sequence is TGTGCCAGCAGCTTAGTACCAGCCCAGGGGAGTAACTACAATGAGCAGTTCTTC.

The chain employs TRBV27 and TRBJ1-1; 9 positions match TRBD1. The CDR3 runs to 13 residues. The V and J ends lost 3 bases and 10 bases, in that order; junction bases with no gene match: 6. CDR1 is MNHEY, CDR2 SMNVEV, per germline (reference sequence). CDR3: CASSFRTGVRAFF. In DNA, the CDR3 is TGTGCCAGCAGTTTCCGGACAGGGGTGCGAGCTTTCTTT.

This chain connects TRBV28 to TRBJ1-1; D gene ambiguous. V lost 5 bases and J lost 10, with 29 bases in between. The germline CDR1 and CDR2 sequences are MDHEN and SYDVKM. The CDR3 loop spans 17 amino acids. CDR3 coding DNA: TGTGCCAGCAGTACACCTTTAATAGTGGGTTACGAAGGAGTAGCTTTCTTT. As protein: CASSTPLIVGYEGVAFF.

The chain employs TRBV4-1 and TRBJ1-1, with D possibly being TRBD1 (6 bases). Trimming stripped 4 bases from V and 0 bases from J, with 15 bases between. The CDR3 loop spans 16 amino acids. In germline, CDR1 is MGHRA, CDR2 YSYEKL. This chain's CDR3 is CASSLKDRAMNTEAFF. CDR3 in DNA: TGCGCCAGCAGCCTTAAGGACAGAGCCATGAACACTGAAGCTTTCTTT.

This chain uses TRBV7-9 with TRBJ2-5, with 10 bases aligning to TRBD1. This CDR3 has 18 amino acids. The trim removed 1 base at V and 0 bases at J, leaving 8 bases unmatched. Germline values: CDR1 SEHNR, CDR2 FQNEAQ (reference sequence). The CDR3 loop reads CASSLVRTGGLYQETQYF. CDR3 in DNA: TGTGCCAGCAGCTTAGTTCGGACAGGGGGACTGTACCAAGAGACCCAGTACTTC.

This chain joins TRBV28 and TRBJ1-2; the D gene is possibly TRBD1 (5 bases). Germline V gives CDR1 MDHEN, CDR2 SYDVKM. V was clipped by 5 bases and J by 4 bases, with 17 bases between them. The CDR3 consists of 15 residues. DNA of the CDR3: TGTGCCAGCAGTCCCCGACAGTCTCTTCCCTATGGCTACACCTTC. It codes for CASSPRQSLPYGYTF.

The CDR3 spells CASSPGYEQFF. DNA for the CDR3: TGTGCCAGCTCGCCGGGGTATGAGCAGTTCTTC. V gene TRBV18 combines with J gene TRBJ2-1; the D gene is possibly TRBD2 (5 bases). The CDR3 has 11 amino acids. Germline V gene sequence: CDR1 KGHSH, CDR2 LQKENI. V lost 6 bases to trimming and J lost 8 bases, with 8 bases between them.

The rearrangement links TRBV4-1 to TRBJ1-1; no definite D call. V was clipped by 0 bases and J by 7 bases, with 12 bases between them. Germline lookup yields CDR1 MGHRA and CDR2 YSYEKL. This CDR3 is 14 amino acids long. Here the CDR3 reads CASSQDPRGFEAFF. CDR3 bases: TGCGCCAGCAGCCAAGATCCCAGAGGGTTTGAAGCTTTCTTT.

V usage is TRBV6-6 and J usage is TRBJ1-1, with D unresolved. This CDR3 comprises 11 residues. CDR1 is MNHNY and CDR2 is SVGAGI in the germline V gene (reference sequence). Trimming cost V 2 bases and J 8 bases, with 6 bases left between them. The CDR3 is CASSYGREAFF. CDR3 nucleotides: TGTGCCAGCAGTTACGGCAGGGAAGCTTTCTTT.

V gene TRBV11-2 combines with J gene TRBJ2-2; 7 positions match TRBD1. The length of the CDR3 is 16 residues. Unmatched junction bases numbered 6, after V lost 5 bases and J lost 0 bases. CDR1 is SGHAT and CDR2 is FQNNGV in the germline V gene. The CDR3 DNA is TGTGCCAGCAGCCGTTACGGGACAGCGAACACCGGGGAGCTGTTTTTT. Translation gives CASSRYGTANTGELFF.

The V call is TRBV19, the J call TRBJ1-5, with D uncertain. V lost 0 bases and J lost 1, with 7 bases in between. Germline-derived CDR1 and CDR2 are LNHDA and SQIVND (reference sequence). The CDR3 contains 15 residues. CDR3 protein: CASSIDPGSNQPQHF. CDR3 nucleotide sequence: TGTGCCAGTAGTATAGACCCCGGGAGCAATCAGCCCCAGCATTTT.

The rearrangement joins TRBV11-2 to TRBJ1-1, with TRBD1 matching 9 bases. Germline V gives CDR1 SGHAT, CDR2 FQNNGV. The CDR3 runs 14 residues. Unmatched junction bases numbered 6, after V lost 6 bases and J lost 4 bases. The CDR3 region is CASSSGTGFTEAFF. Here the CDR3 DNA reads TGTGCCAGCAGTTCCGGGACAGGGTTCACTGAAGCTTTCTTT. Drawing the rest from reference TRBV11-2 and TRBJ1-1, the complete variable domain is EAGVAQSPRYKIIEKRQSVAFWCNPISGHATLYWYQQILGQGPKLLIQFQNNGVVDDSQLPKDRFSAERLKGVDSTLKIQPAKLEDSAVYLCASSSGTGFTEAFFGQGTRLTVV.

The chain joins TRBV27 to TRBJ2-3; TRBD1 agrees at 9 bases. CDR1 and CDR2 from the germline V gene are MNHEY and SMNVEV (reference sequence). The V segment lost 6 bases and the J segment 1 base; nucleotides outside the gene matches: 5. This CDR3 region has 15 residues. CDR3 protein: CASSHRDRGTDTQYF. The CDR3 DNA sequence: TGTGCCAGCAGCCACCGGGACAGGGGCACAGATACGCAGTATTTT.

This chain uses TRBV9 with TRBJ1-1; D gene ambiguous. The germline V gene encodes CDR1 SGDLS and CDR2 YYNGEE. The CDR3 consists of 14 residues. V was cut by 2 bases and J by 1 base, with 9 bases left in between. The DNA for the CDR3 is TGTGCCAGCAGCGTGGCTCGGGAGAACACTGAAGCTTTCTTT. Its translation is CASSVARENTEAFF.

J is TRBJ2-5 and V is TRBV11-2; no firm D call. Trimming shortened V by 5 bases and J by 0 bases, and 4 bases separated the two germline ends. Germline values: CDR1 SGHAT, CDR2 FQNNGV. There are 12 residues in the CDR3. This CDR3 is CASSPYQETQYF. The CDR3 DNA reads TGTGCCAGCAGCCCCTACCAAGAGACCCAGTACTTC.

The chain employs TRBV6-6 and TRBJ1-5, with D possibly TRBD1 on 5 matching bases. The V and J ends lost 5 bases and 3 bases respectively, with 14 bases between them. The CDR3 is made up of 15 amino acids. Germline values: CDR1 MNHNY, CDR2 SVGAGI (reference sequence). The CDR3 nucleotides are TGTGCCAGCAGTCCATCCAGGGTATCCAATCAGCCCCAGCATTTT. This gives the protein CASSPSRVSNQPQHF.

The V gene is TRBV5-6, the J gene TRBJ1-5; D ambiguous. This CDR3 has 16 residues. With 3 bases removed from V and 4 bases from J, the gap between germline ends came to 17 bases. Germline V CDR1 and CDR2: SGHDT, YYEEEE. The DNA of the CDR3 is TGTGCCAGCAGCTACGGTGTAGGGTTTGGGAATCAGCCCCAGCATTTT. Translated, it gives CASSYGVGFGNQPQHF. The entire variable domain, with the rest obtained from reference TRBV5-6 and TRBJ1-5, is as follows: DAGVTQSPTHLIKTRGQQVTLRCSPKSGHDTVSWYQQALGQGPQFIFQYYEEEERQRGNFPDRFSGHQFPNYSSELNVNALLLGDSALYLCASSYGVGFGNQPQHFGDGTRLSIL.

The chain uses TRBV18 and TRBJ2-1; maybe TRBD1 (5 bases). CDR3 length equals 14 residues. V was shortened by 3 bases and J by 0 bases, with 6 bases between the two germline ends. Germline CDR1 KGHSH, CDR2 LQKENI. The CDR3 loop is CASSPDNSYNEQFF. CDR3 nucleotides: TGTGCCAGCTCACCGGACAACTCCTACAATGAGCAGTTCTTC.